The clone carrying this T cell receptor beta chain occurred a few times. The sample is drawn from a study of blood T cells in healthy people across ages. Germline values: CDR1 SGHDN, CDR2 FVKESK. The CDR3 is 17 residues long. V was shortened by 1 base and J by 6 bases, with 20 bases between the two germline ends. With a J-beta primer mix and a sample-barcoded 5' primer, a second PCR ran 7 to 11 cycles. Via MiXCR, TCRdb re-called the 5' RACE reads, giving one row per CDR3 protein. Found here are about 1.8 million distinct CDR3 sequences, around 48% of them singletons; the top ten hold roughly 2.1%. Input material: blood. This chain uses TRBV14 with TRBJ2-3; D is undetermined. This clonotype was sampled from a woman in her thirties or forties in good health. CDR3 region: CASSQAFGTVISDTQYF. The CDR3 region has the DNA TGTGCCAGCAGCCAAGCGTTTGGCACAGTAATATCCGATACGCAGTATTTT.